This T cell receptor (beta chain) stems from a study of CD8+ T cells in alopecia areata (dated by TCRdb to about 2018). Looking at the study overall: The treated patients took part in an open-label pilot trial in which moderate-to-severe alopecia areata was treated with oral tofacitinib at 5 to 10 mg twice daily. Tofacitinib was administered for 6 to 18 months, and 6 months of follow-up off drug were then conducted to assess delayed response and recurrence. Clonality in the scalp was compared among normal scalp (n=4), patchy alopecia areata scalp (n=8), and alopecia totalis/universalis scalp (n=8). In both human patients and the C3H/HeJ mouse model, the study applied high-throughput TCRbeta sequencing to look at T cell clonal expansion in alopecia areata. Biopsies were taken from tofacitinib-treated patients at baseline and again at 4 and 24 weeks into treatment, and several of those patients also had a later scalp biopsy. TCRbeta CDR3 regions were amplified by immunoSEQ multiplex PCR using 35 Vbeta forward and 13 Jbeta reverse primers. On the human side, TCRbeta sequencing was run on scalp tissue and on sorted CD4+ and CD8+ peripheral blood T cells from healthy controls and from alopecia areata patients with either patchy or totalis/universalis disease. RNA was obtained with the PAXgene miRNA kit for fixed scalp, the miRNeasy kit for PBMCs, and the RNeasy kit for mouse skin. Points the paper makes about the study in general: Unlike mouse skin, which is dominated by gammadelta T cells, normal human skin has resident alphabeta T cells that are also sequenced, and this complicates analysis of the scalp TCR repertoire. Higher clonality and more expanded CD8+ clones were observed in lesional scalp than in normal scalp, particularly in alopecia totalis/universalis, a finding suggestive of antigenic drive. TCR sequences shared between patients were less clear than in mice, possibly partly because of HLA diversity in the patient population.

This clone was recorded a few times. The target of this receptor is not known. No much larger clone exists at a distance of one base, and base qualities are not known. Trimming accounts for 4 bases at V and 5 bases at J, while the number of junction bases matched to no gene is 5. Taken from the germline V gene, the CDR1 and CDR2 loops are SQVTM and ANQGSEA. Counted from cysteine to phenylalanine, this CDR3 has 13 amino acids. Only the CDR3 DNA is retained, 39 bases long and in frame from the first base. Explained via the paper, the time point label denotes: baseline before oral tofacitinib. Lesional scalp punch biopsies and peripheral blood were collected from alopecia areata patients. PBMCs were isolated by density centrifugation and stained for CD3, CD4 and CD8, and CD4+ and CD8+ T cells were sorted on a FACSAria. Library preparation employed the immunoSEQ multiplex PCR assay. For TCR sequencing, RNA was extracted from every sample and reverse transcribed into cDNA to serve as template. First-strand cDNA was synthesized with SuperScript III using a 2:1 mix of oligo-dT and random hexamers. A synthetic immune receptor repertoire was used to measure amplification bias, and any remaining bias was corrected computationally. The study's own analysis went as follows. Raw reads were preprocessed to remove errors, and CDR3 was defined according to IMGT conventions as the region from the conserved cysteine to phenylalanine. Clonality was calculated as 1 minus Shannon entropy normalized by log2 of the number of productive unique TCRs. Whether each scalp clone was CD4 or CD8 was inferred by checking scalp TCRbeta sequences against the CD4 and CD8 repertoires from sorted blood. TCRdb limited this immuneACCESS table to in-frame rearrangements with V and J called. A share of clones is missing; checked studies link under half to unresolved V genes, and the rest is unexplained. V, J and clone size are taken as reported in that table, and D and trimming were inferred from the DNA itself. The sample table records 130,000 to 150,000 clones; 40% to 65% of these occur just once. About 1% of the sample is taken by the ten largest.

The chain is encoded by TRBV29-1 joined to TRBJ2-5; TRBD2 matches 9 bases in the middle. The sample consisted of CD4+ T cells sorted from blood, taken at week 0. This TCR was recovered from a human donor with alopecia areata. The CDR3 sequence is CSVGGGRAETQYF. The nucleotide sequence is TGCAGCGTTGGGGGCGGGAGGGCGGAGACCCAGTACTTC.